This entry lists 12 T cell receptor beta chains sequenced from one sample in a study of early T cells in non-severe SARS-CoV-2 infection. TCRdb redid the calling of the 5' RACE reads with MiXCR, one entry per CDR3 protein. The sample includes some 27,000 distinct CDR3 sequences, approximately 5.6% seen only once; the top ten take about 24%. Input material: whole blood. These receptors were taken from an adult who was a healthcare worker with PCR-confirmed SARS-CoV-2 infection or an uninfected control (not recorded which).

This clonotype was observed many times. The chain is built from TRBV18 and TRBJ1-5; D not certain. The V gene's germline CDR1 is KGHSH and CDR2 LQKENI. The CDR3 extends over 13 amino acids. The V gene lost 2 bases and the J gene lost 3 bases, with 5 bases spanning the gap. The CDR3 coding sequence is TGTGCCAGCTCACCAGCCCTCAATCAGCCCCAGCATTTT. This sequence encodes CASSPALNQPQHF.

This clonotype was detected ten times or more. The J gene is TRBJ2-6, the V gene TRBV24-1; D possibly corresponds to TRBD2 (5 bases). Looked up from germline, CDR1 is KGHDR and CDR2 is SFDVKD. V gave up 2 bases and J gave up 1 base, with 11 bases separating them. CDR3 length: 17 residues. The CDR3 DNA is TGTGCCACCAGTGATTCGAGCGGACGTTCTGGGGCCAACGTCCTGACTTTC. Its translation is CATSDSSGRSGANVLTF.

This clonotype came up many times. The genes are TRBV7-9 and TRBJ2-2; the D gene is possibly TRBD2 (5 bases). Germline CDR1 is SEHNR and CDR2 is FQNEAQ (reference sequence). The CDR3 has 13 amino acids. Trimming pared 4 bases from V and 6 bases from J, leaving 9 bases between. CDR3 loop: CASSWRGSGELFF. DNA of the CDR3: TGTGCCAGCAGCTGGCGCGGGTCCGGGGAGCTGTTTTTT.

This clonotype was picked up many times. The genes are TRBV18 and TRBJ1-5, with TRBD1 matching 7 bases. V gave up 6 bases and J gave up 3 bases; unmatched junction bases: 5. The germline V gene encodes CDR1 KGHSH and CDR2 LQKENI. CDR3 size: 14 residues. The CDR3 spells CASSRGTVNQPQHF. Written as DNA, the CDR3 is TGTGCCAGCTCCCGCGGGACAGTCAATCAGCCCCAGCATTTT.

The chain joins TRBV7-3 to TRBJ1-1; 9 bases align to TRBD1. The germline CDR1 and CDR2 sequences are SGHTA and FQGTGA. The CDR3 consists of 16 residues. The V and J ends lost 6 bases and 0 bases, in that order; junction bases with no gene match: 8. The CDR3 reads CASRKTGGSMNTEAFF. For the CDR3, the DNA is TGTGCCAGCAGAAAAACAGGGGGCTCTATGAACACTGAAGCTTTCTTT.

This clonotype was observed a few times. The chain carries TRBV4-2 and TRBJ1-3; D possibly corresponds to TRBD1 (6 bases). The CDR3 sequence is 17 residues long. The germline gives CDR1 LGHNA, CDR2 YNFKEQ. Trimming removed 0 bases from V and 2 bases from J, with 14 bases in between. The CDR3 nucleotides read TGTGCCAGCAGCCAAGATGGAGGGGGGTCGGCTGGAAACACCATATATTTT. Translating gives CASSQDGGGSAGNTIYF.

This clonotype has a count of ten or more. The chain recombines TRBV6-5 with TRBJ2-3, with D perhaps being TRBD1 or TRBD2 (5 bases each). Germline values: CDR1 MNHEY, CDR2 SVGAGI. V lost 6 bases, J lost 0 bases, and 16 bases lay in between. CDR3 length: 16 amino acids. The CDR3 DNA reads as TGTGCCAGCAGGGCCCATGGGACGGGAAGCACAGATACGCAGTATTTT. This sequence encodes CASRAHGTGSTDTQYF.

The chain has TRBV6-2 or TRBV6-3 and TRBJ2-5; D is tentatively TRBD1 or TRBD2 (5 bases each). The V and J ends lost 6 bases and 7 bases respectively, with 18 bases between them. Looked up from germline, CDR1 is MNHEY and CDR2 is SVGEGT. This CDR3 has 14 residues. The CDR3 protein is CASSPSPKRGTQYF. CDR3 nucleotide sequence: TGTGCCAGCAGCCCTTCGCCTAAGAGGGGGACCCAGTACTTC.

This clonotype was seen many times. This chain uses TRBV3-1 with TRBJ2-1; D call uncertain. From germline, CDR1 is LGHDT and CDR2 YNNKEL (reference sequence). Between the trimmed V and J ends, which lost 4 bases and 0 bases, there was a span of 16 bases. This CDR3 has 17 residues. As DNA, the CDR3 is TGTGCCAGCAGCCGCAATAGGGCGCTGAGCTCCTACAATGAGCAGTTCTTC. Residues: CASSRNRALSSYNEQFF.

The table lists this clonotype with many counts. The chain combines TRBV4-2 with TRBJ2-1; tentative D call: TRBD2 (5 bases). The CDR3 has 14 amino acids. V lost 1 base and J 9 bases, leaving 13 bases between the germline ends. Germline V gene lookup returns CDR1 LGHNA and CDR2 YNFKEQ. In nucleotides, the CDR3 is TGTGCCAGCAGCCAAGGGGCGGGCGGTGCTGAGCAGTTCTTC. Its translation is CASSQGAGGAEQFF.

This clonotype was observed many times. CDR3 nucleotide sequence: TGCAGTGCTAGAGATGAGGCAGACTACGAGCAGTACTTC. Encoded protein: CSARDEADYEQYF. V gene TRBV20-1 combines with J gene TRBJ2-7; D is unclear. Trimming shortened V by 0 bases and J by 3 bases, and 9 bases separated the two germline ends. The germline V gene has CDR1 DFQATT and CDR2 SNEGSKA (reference sequence). The CDR3 sequence is 13 residues long.

This clonotype was recorded many times. The chain is built from TRBV7-9 and TRBJ1-1, with 7 bases lining up with TRBD1. The CDR3 consists of 13 residues. V lost 4 bases to trimming and J lost 8 bases; unmatched junction nucleotides: 7. Germline loops: CDR1 SEHNR, CDR2 FQNEAQ (reference sequence). The CDR3 DNA sequence: TGTGCCAGCAGCTCCGACAGGGCCCCCGAAGCTTTCTTT. Translation gives CASSSDRAPEAFF.